Below, 30 T cell receptor beta chains from the same sample are listed, as sequenced in a study of molecular identifiers for immune sequencing clone quantification. Each CDR3 protein gets one entry after TCRdb re-called the PCR reads with MiXCR. This sample carries around 480,000 distinct CDR3 sequences, 20% to 25% of them seen once, and the ten largest clones take around 0.86%. The sequenced sample was naive CD8+ T cells from blood, with Jurkat cell RNA spiked in. The subset is: FACS-sorted CD8+CD4-CCR7+CD45RA+ naive T cells. These receptors all come from a human donor in good health. Some libraries in this study had Jurkat cell RNA spiked in.

The rearrangement joins TRBV21-1 to TRBJ2-7; the table's D call, TRBD1, was not checked against the DNA. TRBV21-1 is described as a pseudogene. The length of the CDR3 is 14 residues. The CDR3 region is CASSKGPGTNEQYF. CDR3 DNA sequence: TGTGCCAGCAGCAAAGGGCCAGGGACCAACGAGCAGTACTTC.

This clonotype was observed a handful of times. The chain combines TRBV4-3 with TRBJ2-7; no definite D call. V shed 1 base and J shed 0 bases, with 13 bases lying between them. The CDR3 loop spans 16 amino acids. CDR1 LGHNA and CDR2 YSLEER come from the germline V gene. The CDR3 DNA follows: TGCGCCAGCAGCCAAGGATTTGGTGCTGGCTCCTACGAGCAGTACTTC. This translates into CASSQGFGAGSYEQYF.

This chain connects TRBV6-1 to TRBJ1-1; 11 nucleotides align to TRBD1. J lost 4 bases, V lost 8 bases, and 9 bases had no gene match. Germline V lookup: CDR1 MNHNS, CDR2 SASEGT. The CDR3 consists of 15 residues. In DNA, the CDR3 is TGTGCCAGCGGACAGGGGGCGACTTTGGGCACTGAAGCTTTCTTT. It encodes CASGQGATLGTEAFF.

In this sample, this clonotype turned up once. The germline gene is not matched at one end of the junction; a read error may be the cause. The chain uses TRBV3-1 and TRBJ1-3, with D hard to call. Germline-derived CDR1 and CDR2 are LGHDT and YNNKEL (reference sequence). The CDR3 runs 18 residues. Here the CDR3 DNA reads TGTGCCAGCAGCCCATACCCGGAGGCGGTGAGCCCTGGAAACACCATACATTTT. It codes for CASSPYPEAVSPGNTIHF.

This clonotype appeared a few times. The chain employs TRBV4-3 and TRBJ2-1; 11 nucleotides line up with TRBD2. This CDR3 comprises 17 residues. After removal of 4 bases from V and 5 bases from J, the junction contained 10 bases not matched to a gene. In germline, CDR1 is LGHNA, CDR2 YSLEER. CDR3 protein: CASSRHSTSGADNEQFF. The CDR3 bases are TGCGCCAGCAGCCGACATTCGACTAGCGGGGCCGACAATGAGCAGTTCTTC.

This clonotype has a handful of counts. The V gene is TRBV20-1, the J gene TRBJ2-3; 7 nucleotides line up with TRBD2. J was trimmed by 4 bases and V by 0 bases; bases with no gene match: 13. Germline CDR1 DFQATT, CDR2 SNEGSKA (reference sequence). CDR3 length: 17 residues. CDR3 coding DNA: TGCAGTGCTAGAGATAGTGGACTAGGAGTTGTATCAGATACGCAGTATTTT. This sequence encodes CSARDSGLGVVSDTQYF.

As regards this clonotype: A much more abundant neighbour one base away suggests this may be a read error. V is TRBV13 and J is TRBJ2-5; D uncertain. Germline CDR1 and CDR2: PRHDT and FYEKMQ (reference sequence). This CDR3 region has 15 residues. In nucleotides, the CDR3 is TGTGCCAGCAGCTGGAACCCGACTTCTCAAGAGTCCCAGTACTTC. Its translation is CASSWNPTSQESQYF.

As concerns this clonotype: One end of the junction fails to match germline, which may point to a read error. The chain carries TRBV27 and TRBJ2-7, with TRBD1 matching over 9 bases. Germline V CDR1 and CDR2: MNHEY, SMNVEV (reference sequence). The CDR3 contains 14 residues. The CDR3 DNA sequence: TGTGCCAGCAGTTTCCGGGACAGGGTTTACGGGCAGTACTTC. Translating it yields CASSFRDRVYGQYF.

This clonotype has only a few counts. This chain joins TRBV10-1 and TRBJ2-1; either TRBD1 or TRBD2 may supply D (5 bases each). CDR3 length: 16 amino acids. Trimming cost V 5 bases and J 4 bases, with 18 bases left between them. CDR1 is WNHNN and CDR2 is SYGVQD in the germline V gene (reference sequence). Here the CDR3 DNA reads TGCGCCAGCAGTACAGGTTGTCTAGCAGAGTACAATGAGCAGTTCTTC. Its translation is CASSTGCLAEYNEQFF.

This clonotype has ten or more counts. The chain links TRBV13 to TRBJ1-1, with D uncertain. This CDR3 has 14 residues. Germline V lookup: CDR1 PRHDT, CDR2 FYEKMQ (reference sequence). V was trimmed by 1 base and J by 1 base, leaving 7 bases between them. The CDR3 spells CASSLVGSNTEAFF. Written as DNA, the CDR3 is TGTGCCAGCAGCTTAGTGGGTTCGAACACTGAAGCTTTCTTT.

This clonotype was observed at least ten times. J is TRBJ2-5 and V is TRBV4-1; perhaps TRBD2 as D (7 bases). This CDR3 has 14 amino acids. Between the trimmed V and J ends, which lost 7 bases and 5 bases, there was a span of 17 bases. The germline V gene encodes CDR1 MGHRA and CDR2 YSYEKL. The CDR3 loop reads CASKSPGGGETQYF. CDR3 coding DNA: TGCGCCAGCAAATCTCCGGGGGGCGGCGAGACCCAGTACTTC.

This chain links TRBV20-1 with TRBJ2-5, with D perhaps TRBD1 (8 bases). Germline loops: CDR1 DFQATT, CDR2 SNEGSKA (reference sequence). Trimming removed 6 bases at V and 1 base at J, with 15 bases between. The CDR3 is 14 amino acids. The CDR3: CSATGGEAQETQYF. CDR3 nucleotide sequence: TGCAGTGCCACAGGGGGGGAGGCCCAAGAGACCCAGTACTTC.

This clonotype appeared many times. The rearrangement links TRBV9 to TRBJ2-7, with D perhaps matching TRBD1 (6 bases). Germline assignment: CDR1 SGDLS and CDR2 YYNGEE. The CDR3 consists of 13 residues. With 4 bases removed from V and 7 bases from J, the gap between germline ends came to 15 bases. DNA of the CDR3: TGTGCCAGCAGCCCGACAGGTAACGGGGAGCAGTACTTC. Its protein is CASSPTGNGEQYF.

This clonotype has only a few counts. The CDR3 sequence: CASSDAAGGIYDEQYF. In DNA form, the CDR3 reads TGTGCCAGCAGCGACGCTGCGGGGGGGATTTACGACGAGCAGTACTTC. This chain links TRBV27 with TRBJ2-7; 9 nucleotides agree with TRBD2. Per the germline V gene, CDR1 is MNHEY and CDR2 is SMNVEV (reference sequence). This CDR3 region has 16 residues. The V segment lost 6 bases and the J segment 5 bases; nucleotides outside the gene matches: 14.

In its sample, this clonotype was seen many times. This sequence joins TRBV28 and TRBJ1-5; maybe TRBD1 (5 bases). The germline CDR1 and CDR2 sequences are MDHEN and SYDVKM. Trimming left V 3 bases short and J 2 bases short, with 14 bases between. The CDR3 covers 16 residues. The CDR3 DNA is TGTGCCAGCAGTTTGGCGGGACTTGGGGGCAATCAGCCCCAGCATTTT. This encodes CASSLAGLGGNQPQHF.

This clonotype was counted at least ten times. The rearrangement joins TRBV7-2 to TRBJ1-1, with 7 bases lining up with TRBD1. V gave up 8 bases and J gave up 4 bases; unmatched junction bases: 4. CDR1 is SGHTA, CDR2 FQGNSA, per germline. The CDR3 contains 12 residues. CDR3 in DNA: TGTGCCAGCGGACAGGCCAGCACTGAAGCTTTCTTT. This sequence encodes CASGQASTEAFF.

This clonotype turned up a few times. The junction does not match germline at one end; this may be a read error. The rearrangement uses TRBV7-9 and TRBJ1-4, with D hard to call. This CDR3 is built from 13 residues. Germline assignment: CDR1 SEHNR and CDR2 FQNEAQ (reference sequence). Here the CDR3 reads CASSNSQYEKLFF. The CDR3 bases are TGTGCCAGCAGCAATTCCCAGTATGAAAAGCTGTTTTTT.

Comments on this clonotype: A much bigger clone sits one base away, suggesting this may be a read error. The chain recombines TRBV10-3 with TRBJ2-4; tentatively, D is TRBD2 (5 bases). CDR3 length equals 15 residues. Germline loops: CDR1 ENHRY, CDR2 SYGVKD. DNA for the CDR3: TGTGCCATCAGTGAGGGGGAGATCGACAAAAACGTTCAGTACTTC. Translating gives CAISEGEIDKNVQYF.

Of note for this clonotype: This may stem from a read error, because a much larger clone lies one nucleotide away. The chain recombines TRBV7-2 with TRBJ1-2; the D gene is possibly TRBD1 (5 bases). The CDR3 extends over 14 amino acids. Germline V gene sequence: CDR1 SGHTA, CDR2 FQGNSA. Here the CDR3 DNA reads TGTGCCAGCAGCCATAATCAGGCAGGGTATGGCTGCACCTTC. This codes for CASSHNQAGYGCTF. Combining the CDR3 with reference TRBV7-2 and TRBJ1-2 gives the whole variable domain GAGVSQSPSNKVTEKGKDVELRCDPISGHTALYWYRQSLGQGLEFLIYFQGNSAPDKSGLPSDRFSAERTGGSVSTLTIQRTQQEDSAVYLCASSHNQAGYGCTFGSGTRLTVV.

A few counts support this clonotype. The chain has TRBV12-3 or TRBV12-4 and TRBJ2-7; D unclear. The CDR3 is 12 residues long. The germline V and J ends were trimmed by 1 base and 6 bases, with 7 bases remaining between them. CDR3 in DNA: TGTGCCAGCAGTTTAGTTCGGCTCGAGCAGTACTTC. This codes for CASSLVRLEQYF.

Comment on this clonotype: One base away lies a much larger clone, so this may be a sequencing read error. This chain uses TRBV7-2 with TRBJ2-2; D possibly corresponds to TRBD1 (5 bases). Trimming took off 5 bases at V and 4 bases at J, with 14 bases between the two ends. Germline lookup yields CDR1 SGHTA and CDR2 FQGNSA. The CDR3 contains 15 residues. CDR3 sequence reads: CASSLLQGTTGELFF. CDR3 bases: TGTGCCAGCAGCCTTCTCCAGGGTACCACCGGGGAGCTGTTTTTT. The full variable domain, in which reference TRBV7-2 and TRBJ2-2 provide the parts outside the CDR3, is GAGVSQSPSNKVTEKGKDVELRCDPISGHTALYWYRQSLGQGLEFLIYFQGNSAPDKSGLPSDRFSAERTGGSVSTLTIQRTQQEDSAVYLCASSLLQGTTGELFFGEGSRLTVL.

This clonotype was recorded at least ten times. V is TRBV11-2 and J is TRBJ2-1; D perhaps matches TRBD2 (6 bases). Germline loops: CDR1 SGHAT, CDR2 FQNNGV. CDR3 length: 15 amino acids. V lost 4 bases and J lost 7, with 17 bases in between. CDR3 in amino acids: CASSYPVEGRNEQFF. As DNA, the CDR3 is TGTGCCAGCAGCTACCCTGTGGAGGGGCGGAATGAGCAGTTCTTC.

V and J are TRBV23-1 and TRBJ2-7; 8 nucleotides line up with TRBD1. TRBV23-1 is known as an ORF, though its function is uncertain. V lost 3 bases and J lost 2; bases outside the gene matches: 9. The CDR3 consists of 16 residues. CDR3 residues: CASSHPDRGSPYEQYF. In nucleotides, the CDR3 is TGCGCCAGCAGTCACCCCGACAGGGGATCCCCCTACGAGCAGTACTTC.

There are a few counts of this clonotype. The chain has TRBV19 and TRBJ1-5; TRBD1 might be the D (5 bases). From germline, CDR1 is LNHDA and CDR2 SQIVND (reference sequence). The CDR3 runs to 14 residues. V was pared by 7 bases and J by 9 bases, with 19 bases between. Here the CDR3 reads CASTPGGVRGPQHF. The CDR3 coding sequence is TGTGCCAGTACTCCTGGGGGGGTCCGGGGGCCCCAGCATTTT.

This clonotype was counted between two and nine times. The chain carries TRBV7-9 and TRBJ2-7, with a weak D call TRBD1 (5 bases). The CDR3 consists of 15 residues. The V end lost 1 base, the J end lost 5 bases, and 15 bases lay between the germline ends. From germline, CDR1 is SEHNR and CDR2 FQNEAQ (reference sequence). The CDR3 nucleotides are TGTGCCAGCAGCTTAGATTTCGCCCAGGGTGACGAGCAGTACTTC. The encoded protein is CASSLDFAQGDEQYF. The full variable domain, completed using reference TRBV7-9 and TRBJ2-7, is DTGVSQNPRHKITKRGQNVTFRCDPISEHNRLYWYRQTLGQGPEFLTYFQNEAQLEKSRLLSDRFSAERPKGSFSTLEIQRTEQGDSAMYLCASSLDFAQGDEQYFGPGTRLTVT.

This clonotype showed up many times. V and J are TRBV7-9 and TRBJ2-3, with D unresolved. The CDR3 runs to 13 residues. With 6 bases removed from V and 3 bases from J, the gap between germline ends came to 10 bases. Germline CDR1 reads SEHNR; CDR2 reads FQNEAQ (reference sequence). CDR3 nucleotide sequence: TGTGCCAGCAGGCCCGCCGAGACAGATACGCAGTATTTT. Translated, it gives CASRPAETDTQYF.

The chain combines TRBV4-3 with TRBJ2-7; 7 nucleotides line up with TRBD1. The CDR3 is 16 residues long. CDR1 is LGHNA and CDR2 is YSLEER in the germline V gene. V shed 3 bases, J shed 3 bases, and the junction held 11 bases outside the gene matches. This chain's CDR3 is CASSQDRSGTVYEQYF. DNA of the CDR3: TGCGCCAGCAGCCAGGATAGATCCGGGACAGTCTACGAGCAGTACTTC.

This clonotype was found many times. The CDR3 DNA reads TGTGCCTGGAGCCCAGGACTAGCGGGGAAGACAGATACGCAGTATTTT. Amino acids: CAWSPGLAGKTDTQYF. This chain uses TRBV30 with TRBJ2-3; 12 bases align to TRBD2. V lost 3 bases and J lost 3; bases outside the gene matches: 7. This CDR3 comprises 16 residues. Germline lookup yields CDR1 GTSNPN and CDR2 SVGIG (reference sequence).

In its sample, this clonotype was seen once. A much larger clone is a single base away; this may be a read error. This likely comes from a read error, as the CDR3 has no conserved phenylalanine or tryptophan at its end. CDR3 loop: CASSGGDIPYEQYI. The DNA of the CDR3 is TGTGCCAGCAGTGGAGGGGACATCCCCTACGAGCAGTACATC. This chain joins TRBV25-1 and TRBJ2-7; possibly TRBD1 for D (6 bases). Germline V gene lookup returns CDR1 MGHDK and CDR2 SYGVNS. With 4 bases removed from V and 2 bases from J, the gap between germline ends came to 12 bases. The CDR3 loop spans 14 amino acids.

On this clonotype: One end of the junction is discordant with germline, which a read error may explain. The rearrangement joins TRBV18 to TRBJ1-3; the match to TRBD1 covers 7 bases. This CDR3 contains 14 residues. Germline CDR1 and CDR2: KGHSH and LQKENI. CDR3 nucleotides: TGTGCCAGCCCACCGACAGGGCCTGGAAACACCATATATTTT. Amino acids: CASPPTGPGNTIYF.